This T cell receptor (beta chain) was observed in a study of T cells in Graves' hyperthyroidism and ophthalmopathy. There are a few counts of this clonotype. Its antigen is as yet unknown. General study points: A 13 V-J model separated ophthalmopathy from stable hyperthyroidism.

Among the patients, aged 18 to 65, hyperthyroidism was newly diagnosed and had lasted under 2 months. Using RNA transcripts as the source, TCR beta CDR3 regions were amplified. The HTBI primer set drove a first-round RT-PCR of the TCR CDR3. One entry per CDR3 protein results from TCRdb running MiXCR on the multiplex PCR reads. The repertoire includes 730,000 or so distinct CDR3 sequences, roughly a sixth of them detected once, and approximately 15% sits in the top ten. Input material: blood. The TCR was taken from a woman aged 45-59 years with Graves' hyperthyroidism that later progressed to Graves' ophthalmopathy.

The CDR3 loop is CASSYWGDSNQPQHF. In nucleotides, the CDR3 is TGTGCCAGCAGTTACTGGGGGGATAGCAATCAGCCCCAGCATTTT. The V call is TRBV6-5, the J call TRBJ1-5; perhaps TRBD1 as D (5 bases). CDR1 is MNHEY, CDR2 SVGAGI, per germline. V was trimmed by 1 base and J by 0 bases, leaving 7 bases between them. This CDR3 region has 15 residues.